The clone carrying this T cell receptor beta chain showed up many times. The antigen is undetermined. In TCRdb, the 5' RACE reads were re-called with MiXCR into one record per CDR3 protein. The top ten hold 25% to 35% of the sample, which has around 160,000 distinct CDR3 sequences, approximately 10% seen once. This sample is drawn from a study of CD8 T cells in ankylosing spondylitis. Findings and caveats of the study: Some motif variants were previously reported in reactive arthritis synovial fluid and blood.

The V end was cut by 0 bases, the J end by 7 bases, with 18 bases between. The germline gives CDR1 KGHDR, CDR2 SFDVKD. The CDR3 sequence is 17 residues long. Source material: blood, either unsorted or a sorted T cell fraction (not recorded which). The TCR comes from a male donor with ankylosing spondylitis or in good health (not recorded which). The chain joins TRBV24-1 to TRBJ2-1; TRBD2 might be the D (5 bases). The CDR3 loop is CATSDLPSGQSRNEQFF. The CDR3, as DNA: TGTGCCACCAGTGATTTGCCCAGCGGCCAGAGTAGGAATGAGCAGTTCTTC.